This T cell receptor (beta chain) was retrieved from a study of beta chain features in type 1 diabetes. TCRB transcripts that were expressed got sequenced, as all of the isolated RNA had been reverse transcribed. Clones were sequenced by immunoSEQ multiplex PCR, and TCRdb holds only the in-frame ones, with some missing. The sample carries 140,000 or so clones, nearly 9.5% recorded once. By way of CD45RO/CCR7/CD25/CD127/CD95/CD27, the CD4+ regulatory, stem cell-like memory, central memory and naive cells were sorted. Germline V gives CDR1 PRHDT, CDR2 FYEKMQ (reference sequence). Trimming removed 4 bases at V and 2 bases at J, with 5 bases between. CDR3 length equals 13 residues. This clone was detected a few times.

The rearrangement uses TRBV13 and TRBJ2-2; no firm D call. The receptor comes from a man younger than 35 in good health. The sample consisted of central memory CD4+ T cells from blood. CDR3 sequence: CASSSLNTGELFF. The CDR3 DNA reads TGTGCCAGCAGCTCACTAAACACCGGGGAGCTGTTTTTT.